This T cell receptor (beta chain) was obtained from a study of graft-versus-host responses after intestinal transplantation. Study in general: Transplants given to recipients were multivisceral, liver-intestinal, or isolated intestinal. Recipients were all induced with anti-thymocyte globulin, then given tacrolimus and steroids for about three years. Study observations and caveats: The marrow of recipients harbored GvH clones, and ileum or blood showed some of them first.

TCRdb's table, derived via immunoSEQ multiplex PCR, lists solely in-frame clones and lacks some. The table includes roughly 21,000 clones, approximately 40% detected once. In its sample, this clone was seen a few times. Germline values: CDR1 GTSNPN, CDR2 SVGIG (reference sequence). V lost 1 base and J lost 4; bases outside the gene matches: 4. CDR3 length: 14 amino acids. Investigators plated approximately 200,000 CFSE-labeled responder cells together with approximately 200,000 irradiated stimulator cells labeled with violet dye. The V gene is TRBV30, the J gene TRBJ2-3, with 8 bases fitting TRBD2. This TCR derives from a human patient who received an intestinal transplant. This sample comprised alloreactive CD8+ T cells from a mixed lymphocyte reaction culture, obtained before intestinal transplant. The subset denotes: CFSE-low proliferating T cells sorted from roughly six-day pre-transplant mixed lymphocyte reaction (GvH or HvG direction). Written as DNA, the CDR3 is TGTGCCTGGAGTGGGACTAGCTGGGCAGATACGCAGTATTTT. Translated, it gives CAWSGTSWADTQYF.